Reported below is one TCR beta chain. Its antigen is unknown. Assay: immunoSEQ multiplex PCR; the TCRdb copy retains only in-frame clones and omits some. The table has 80,000 to 100,000 clones, more than 90% seen once. The data were taken from a study of T cell responses to AZD1222 COVID-19 vaccine. The overall study: Pooling covered second doses at about 4 or about 12 weeks.

The CDR3 runs 15 residues. CDR1 and CDR2 from the germline V gene are MGHRA and YSYEKL. Trimming pared 0 bases from V and 1 base from J, leaving 9 bases between. Findings of the study overall: Increased Spike-specific TCR breadth and depth were observed after two AZD1222 doses. Spike as a whole was targeted by vaccine-associated CD4 TCRs, dominant at 160-218 and 743-854. Clonal diversity was possibly underestimated; the donors were predominantly white British and more often female.

This specimen was peripheral blood, taken on day 0 of AZD1222 vaccination. The gene calls are TRBV4-1 and TRBJ2-5; D is ambiguous. The receptor was derived from an adult in good health. The CDR3 sequence is CASSQDGYGQETQYF. The DNA for the CDR3 is TGCGCCAGCAGCCAAGACGGTTACGGCCAAGAGACCCAGTACTTC.